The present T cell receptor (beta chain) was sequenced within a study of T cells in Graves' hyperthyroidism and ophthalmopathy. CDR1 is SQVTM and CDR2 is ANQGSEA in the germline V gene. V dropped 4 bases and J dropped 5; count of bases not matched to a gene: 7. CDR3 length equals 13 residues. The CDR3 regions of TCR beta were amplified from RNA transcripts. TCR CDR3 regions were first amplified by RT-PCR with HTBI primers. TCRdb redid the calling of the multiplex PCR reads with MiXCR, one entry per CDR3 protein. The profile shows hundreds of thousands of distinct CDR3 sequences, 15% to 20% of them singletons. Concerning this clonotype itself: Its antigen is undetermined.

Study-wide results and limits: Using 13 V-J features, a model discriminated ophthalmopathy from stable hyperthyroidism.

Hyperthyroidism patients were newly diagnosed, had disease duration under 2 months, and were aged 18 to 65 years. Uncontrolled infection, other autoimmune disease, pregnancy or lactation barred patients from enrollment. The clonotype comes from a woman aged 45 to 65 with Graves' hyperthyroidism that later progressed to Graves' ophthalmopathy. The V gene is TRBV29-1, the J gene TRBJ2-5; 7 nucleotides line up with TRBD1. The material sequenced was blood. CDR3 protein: CSVGQGVGETQYF. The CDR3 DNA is TGCAGCGTTGGGCAGGGGGTTGGGGAGACCCAGTACTTC.